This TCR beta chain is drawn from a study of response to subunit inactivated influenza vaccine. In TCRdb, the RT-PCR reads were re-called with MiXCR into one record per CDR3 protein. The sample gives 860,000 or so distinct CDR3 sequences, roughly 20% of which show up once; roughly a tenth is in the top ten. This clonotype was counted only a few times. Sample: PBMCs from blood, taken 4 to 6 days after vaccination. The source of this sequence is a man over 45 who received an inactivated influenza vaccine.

The CDR3 here is CASSGRGGQAGETQYF. The CDR3, as DNA: TGTGCCAGCAGCGGGCGGGGGGGTCAAGCTGGAGAGACCCAGTACTTC. This chain uses TRBV7-2 with TRBJ2-5; TRBD2 agrees at 9 bases. The CDR3 has 16 amino acids. V lost 5 bases and J lost 4; bases outside the gene matches: 11. Germline-derived CDR1 and CDR2 are SGHTA and FQGNSA.